Presented here are 14 T cell receptor beta chains from one specimen sequenced in a study of T cells in Graves' hyperthyroidism and ophthalmopathy. Researchers amplified the TCR beta CDR3 regions from RNA transcripts. Carried out on the TCR CDR3, a first-round RT-PCR used the HTBI primer set. TCRdb itself ran the multiplex PCR reads through MiXCR, one entry per CDR3 protein. Of 250,000 to 300,000 distinct CDR3 sequences in the sample, about 14% were seen once. Sequencing was performed on blood. Receptor source: a woman aged 30 to 39 with Graves' hyperthyroidism that later progressed to Graves' ophthalmopathy.

This clonotype was counted ten times or more. The gene calls are TRBV7-8 and TRBJ2-1; 11 bases agree with TRBD2. Germline V gene lookup returns CDR1 SGHVS and CDR2 FQNEAQ. J was trimmed by 7 bases and V by 5 bases; bases with no gene match: 10. This CDR3 has 16 residues. CDR3 nucleotides: TGTGCCAGCAGCCCGCGACTAGCGGGATATGGTAATGAGCAGTTCTTC. It is translated as CASSPRLAGYGNEQFF.

This clonotype was detected many times. The chain couples TRBV2 to TRBJ1-1; no definite D call. This CDR3 has 14 residues. The V end lost 4 bases, the J end lost 1 base, and 10 bases lay between the germline ends. Germline CDR1 and CDR2: SNHLY and FYNNEI. The CDR3 loop reads CASSVDGRNTEAFF. The DNA for the CDR3 is TGTGCCAGCAGTGTCGATGGAAGGAACACTGAAGCTTTCTTT.

As concerns this clonotype: One end of the junction fails to match germline, which may point to a read error. The rearrangement uses TRBV11-2 and TRBJ1-5, with D unclear. Germline loops: CDR1 SGHAT, CDR2 FQNNGV. The CDR3 contains 12 residues. DNA of the CDR3: TGTGCCAGCAGTTTAGAGGTGCAGCCCCAGCATTTT. It is translated as CASSLEVQPQHF.

This clonotype was detected many times. The rearrangement uses TRBV7-9 and TRBJ1-1; 8 nucleotides match TRBD1. J lost 4 bases, V lost 2 bases, and 9 bases had no gene match. Per germline, CDR1 SEHNR and CDR2 FQNEAQ (reference sequence). The length of the CDR3 is 16 residues. The CDR3 bases are TGTGCCAGCAGCTTATACACAGGGGGTGGTTTCACTGAAGCTTTCTTT. It translates to CASSLYTGGGFTEAFF.

In regard to this clonotype: This may be a read error, as it is one base from a much larger clone. The gene calls are TRBV6-2 or TRBV6-3 and TRBJ2-7; 8 bases are a match to TRBD2. The CDR3 runs to 12 residues. Looked up from germline, CDR1 is MNHEY and CDR2 is SVGEGT. CDR3 residues: CASAGGSCEQYF. CDR3 sequence (DNA): TGTGCCAGCGCGGGAGGTTCCTGCGAGCAGTACTTC.

This clonotype showed up just a few times. This chain uses TRBV28 with TRBJ1-5; TRBD1 aligns across 7 bases. With V trimmed by 3 bases and J by 5 bases, 10 bases remained unmatched. The CDR3 consists of 16 residues. Germline lookup yields CDR1 MDHEN and CDR2 SYDVKM. CDR3 loop: CASSFKGDRLDQPQHF. Here the CDR3 DNA reads TGTGCCAGCAGTTTTAAGGGGGACAGATTGGATCAGCCCCAGCATTTT.

This clonotype was counted at least ten times. The V gene is TRBV19, the J gene TRBJ1-2, with D possibly being TRBD1 (6 bases). Trimming took 9 bases from V and 1 from J, leaving 21 bases between them. CDR1 and CDR2 from the germline V gene are LNHDA and SQIVND (reference sequence). The CDR3 is made up of 16 amino acids. CDR3 residues: CASHGGAGESNYGYTF. CDR3 coding DNA: TGTGCCAGCCACGGAGGGGCAGGGGAAAGTAACTATGGCTACACCTTC.

This clonotype was counted ten times or more. The rearrangement links TRBV11-2 to TRBJ2-7; D gene unclear. The CDR3 sequence is 12 residues long. Deletions cut 1 base from V and 6 bases from J, with 7 bases between. Germline V gives CDR1 SGHAT, CDR2 FQNNGV. CDR3 nucleotides: TGTGCCAGCAGCTTAGCTGGCAGCGAGCAGTACTTC. Amino acid sequence: CASSLAGSEQYF.

This clonotype was seen ten or more times. The chain joins TRBV6-1 to TRBJ2-7; 9 bases align to TRBD1. V dropped 5 bases and J dropped 7; count of bases not matched to a gene: 9. CDR1 and CDR2 from the germline V gene are MNHNS and SASEGT. The CDR3 covers 14 residues. The CDR3 is CASSLTGGMWEQYF. CDR3 DNA: TGTGCCAGCAGTTTAACAGGGGGCATGTGGGAGCAGTACTTC.

The table lists this clonotype with many counts. The chain combines TRBV18 with TRBJ1-4; D perhaps matches TRBD1 (5 bases). Trimming pared 3 bases from V and 0 bases from J, leaving 11 bases between. The CDR3 contains 16 residues. CDR1 is KGHSH, CDR2 LQKENI, per germline. The CDR3 coding sequence is TGTGCCAGCTCACCCGGGACGTTCGCAACTAATGAAAAACTGTTTTTT. Residues: CASSPGTFATNEKLFF.

This clonotype showed up many times. The rearrangement links TRBV28 to TRBJ2-7; D gene unclear. Germline CDR1 reads MDHEN; CDR2 reads SYDVKM. This CDR3 has 14 amino acids. V was clipped by 4 bases and J by 6 bases, with 16 bases between them. The CDR3 coding sequence is TGTGCCAGCAGTTCTACCCGGAGACCTCTCGAGCAGTACTTC. As protein: CASSSTRRPLEQYF.

This clonotype has just a few counts. The J gene is TRBJ2-1, the V gene TRBV4-3; 10 bases align to TRBD2. This CDR3 is 15 amino acids long. V shed 2 bases, J shed 6 bases, and the junction held 4 bases outside the gene matches. Germline CDR1 is LGHNA and CDR2 is YSLEER. The CDR3 sequence: CASSQTSGIFNEQFF. The CDR3 DNA reads TGCGCCAGCAGCCAAACTAGCGGGATATTCAATGAGCAGTTCTTC.

This clonotype has ten or more counts. The rearrangement joins TRBV6-1 to TRBJ2-7; D may be TRBD2 (6 bases). The CDR3 is 17 residues long. From germline, CDR1 is MNHNS and CDR2 SASEGT. Trimming pared 5 bases from V and 4 bases from J, leaving 24 bases between. The CDR3 region has the DNA TGTGCCAGCAGTTCCGGCGGGACGGTTGGTATGGGGTACGAGCAGTACTTC. It codes for CASSSGGTVGMGYEQYF.

This clonotype was detected only a few times. The chain recombines TRBV10-3 with TRBJ2-1; tentatively, D is TRBD1 (5 bases). V lost 3 bases and J 6 bases, leaving 9 bases between the germline ends. The CDR3 has 13 residues. Germline CDR1 and CDR2: ENHRY and SYGVKD. DNA for the CDR3: TGTGCCATCAGTGATGGCAGGGTCAATGAGCAGTTCTTC. Translating gives CAISDGRVNEQFF.